Listed below are T cell receptor beta chains from one sample, sequenced in a study of T cells in localized non-small cell lung cancer. Here immunoSEQ multiplex PCR was the method, and the copy in TCRdb shows in-frame clones only, minus some. Among over 45,000 clones listed, about 87% were seen once. This sample comprised peripheral blood, obtained before any cancer treatment. The source of these receptors is a man between 40 and 69 years old with stage I squamous cell lung carcinoma. Both conserved end residues are part of each CDR3. The D gene is left open where the match is weak. Part of the rows lack a size; the others show once, few, many or a class for expanded clones.

TRBJ2-7	-	TRBV18	-	CASSPTTYEQYF	TGTGCCAGCTCACCAACCACCTACGAGCAGTACTTC
TRBJ2-7	TRBD1	TRBV29-1	-	CSVASPDRGFYEQYF	TGCAGCGTCGCTTCCCCGGACAGGGGGTTCTACGAGCAGTACTTC
TRBJ2-7	-	TRBV7-6	-	CASSLQGYEQYF	TGTGCCAGCAGCCTTCAGGGTTACGAGCAGTACTTC
TRBJ2-2	-	TRBV7-8	-	CASSLEAGFTGELFF	TGTGCCAGCAGCTTAGAGGCGGGCTTCACCGGGGAGCTGTTTTTT
TRBJ2-3	TRBD1	TRBV25-1	once	CASSVTGTGTTDTQYF	TGTGCCAGCAGTGTAACCGGGACAGGGACCACAGATACGCAGTATTTT
TRBJ2-1	TRBD2	TRBV10-2	-	CASIGSGSKLSYNEQFF	TGCGCCAGCATAGGTAGCGGGAGTAAGCTCTCCTACAATGAGCAGTTCTTC
TRBJ2-1	TRBD1	TRBV19	-	CASSIGQGSYNEQFF	TGTGCCAGTAGTATCGGACAGGGTTCCTACAATGAGCAGTTCTTC
TRBJ2-7	TRBD1	TRBV5-1	-	CASSLEGQVGADEQYF	TGCGCCAGCAGCTTGGAAGGACAGGTGGGAGCGGACGAGCAGTACTTC
TRBJ2-7	TRBD2	TRBV7-9	-	CASSKLAGGPYEQYF	TGTGCCAGCAGCAAACTAGCGGGAGGGCCCTACGAGCAGTACTTC
TRBJ2-7	TRBD2	TRBV5-3	once	CARSCPGGDSTLLYEQYF	TGTGCCAGAAGCTGCCCGGGAGGGGACTCAACACTACTCTACGAGCAGTACTTC
TRBJ2-1	-	TRBV7-2	-	CASSQPTINEQFF	TGTGCCAGCAGCCAACCCACTATCAATGAGCAGTTCTTC
TRBJ1-5	-	TRBV30	-	CAWSGGREGQPQHF	TGTGCCTGGAGCGGTGGGAGGGAGGGTCAGCCCCAGCATTTT
TRBJ2-1	TRBD2	TRBV11-2	-	CASSQPGTSIPLNEQFF	TGTGCCAGCAGCCAGCCAGGGACTAGCATTCCCCTCAATGAGCAGTTCTTC
TRBJ1-3	-	TRBV7-2	-	CASSLARRRARGNTIYF	TGTGCCAGCAGCTTAGCACGGAGGAGGGCTAGGGGAAACACCATATATTTT
TRBJ2-1	TRBD1	TRBV7-7	-	CASSLDRVSYNEQFF	TGTGCTAGCAGCTTAGACAGGGTGTCCTACAATGAGCAGTTCTTC
TRBJ2-1	-	TRBV27	-	CASSWGIAAYNEQFF	TGTGCCAGCAGCTGGGGGATAGCGGCATACAATGAGCAGTTCTTC
TRBJ2-1	TRBD2	TRBV25-1	-	CASSEAGEPHNEQFF	TGTGCCAGCAGTGAGGCGGGAGAGCCCCACAATGAGCAGTTCTTC
TRBJ2-3	-	TRBV7-2	few	CASSSSSDTQYF	TGTGCCAGCAGCTCGTCTAGCGATACGCAGTATTTT
TRBJ1-5	-	TRBV19	-	CASSMRNQPQHF	TGTGCCAGTAGTATGAGAAATCAGCCCCAGCATTTT
TRBJ1-4	TRBD1	TRBV6-5	-	CASSQRQGLWEKLFF	TGTGCCAGCAGTCAAAGACAGGGATTATGGGAAAAACTGTTTTTT
TRBJ2-5	-	TRBV2	-	CASRSEETQYF	TGTGCCAGCAGAAGTGAAGAGACCCAGTACTTC
TRBJ1-4	-	TRBV19	-	CASSNAENEKLFF	TGTGCCAGTAGTAACGCCGAGAATGAAAAACTGTTTTTT
TRBJ2-7	-	TRBV15	once	CATLAVTYEQYF	TGTGCCACCTTAGCGGTTACCTACGAGCAGTACTTC
TRBJ2-7	TRBD2	TRBV18	-	CASSPGLAGLSYEQYF	TGTGCCAGCTCACCTGGACTAGCGGGGCTATCCTACGAGCAGTACTTC
TRBJ1-1	-	TRBV5-1	-	CASSFRANTEAFF	TGCGCCAGCAGCTTCAGGGCCAACACTGAAGCTTTCTTT
TRBJ2-2	TRBD1	TRBV7-3	-	CASRGRDRGITGELFF	TGTGCCAGCAGGGGCCGGGACAGGGGCATCACCGGGGAGCTGTTTTTT
TRBJ1-3	TRBD1	TRBV6-5	-	CASNRDSKIGDTIYF	TGTGCCAGCAACCGGGACAGCAAGATAGGAGACACCATATATTTT
TRBJ2-7	TRBD2	TRBV29-1	-	CSVRGGGNYEQYF	TGCAGCGTGAGAGGCGGGGGGAACTACGAGCAGTACTTC
TRBJ2-1	-	TRBV4-3	-	CASSQLGRGGYEQFF	TGCGCCAGCAGCCAACTAGGCAGGGGAGGTTATGAGCAGTTCTTC
TRBJ2-3	TRBD2	TRBV30	few	CAWDRLADTDTQYF	TGTGCCTGGGATAGACTAGCGGACACAGATACGCAGTATTTT
TRBJ2-5	-	TRBV4-1	once	CASSFTSRVETQYF	TGCGCCAGCAGTTTCACCAGCCGGGTGGAGACCCAGTACTTC
TRBJ2-7	-	TRBV6-5	-	CASRYNYEQYF	TGTGCCAGCAGGTATAACTACGAGCAGTACTTC
TRBJ1-2	TRBD1	TRBV6-5	-	CASSFATGWLGYTF	TGTGCCAGCAGTTTCGCGACAGGGTGGCTTGGCTACACCTTC
TRBJ1-5	-	TRBV4-1	-	CASSQEEGPTGNQPQHF	TGCGCCAGCAGCCAAGAAGAGGGTCCCACGGGCAATCAGCCCCAGCATTTT
TRBJ2-1	TRBD2	TRBV7-2	-	CASSLTGSTSGRGGNEQFF	TGTGCCAGCAGCTTGACAGGTTCGACTAGCGGGAGAGGGGGCAATGAGCAGTTCTTC
TRBJ2-1	-	TRBV11-1	-	CASSPRNEQFF	TGTGCCAGCAGCCCTCGAAATGAGCAGTTCTTC
TRBJ1-5	-	TRBV4-3	-	CASSHGRASNQPQHF	TGCGCCAGCAGCCATGGGCGGGCTAGCAATCAGCCCCAGCATTTT
TRBJ2-7	-	TRBV21-1	once	CASSKAVVKQYF	TGTGCCAGCAGCAAAGCGGTGGTGAAGCAGTACTTC
TRBJ2-3	-	TRBV6-5	-	CASSYLQGRTDTQYF	TGTGCCAGCAGTTATCTGCAGGGGAGAACAGATACGCAGTATTTT
TRBJ2-1	-	TRBV2	-	CASAWGRDNEQFF	TGTGCCAGCGCCTGGGGAAGGGACAATGAGCAGTTCTTC
TRBJ2-3	-	TRBV18	once	CASSPPSTGTDTQYF	TGTGCCAGCTCACCGCCATCTACAGGCACAGATACGCAGTATTTT
TRBJ1-1	-	TRBV15	-	CATSRVDRLMDAFF	TGTGCCACCAGCAGAGTCGACAGGCTCATGGATGCTTTCTTT
TRBJ2-3	-	TRBV18	once	CASSKGLGSTDTQYF	TGTGCCAGCTCTAAGGGGTTAGGGAGCACAGATACGCAGTATTTT
TRBJ2-5	-	TRBV7-2	-	CASSLVVLRYQETQYF	TGTGCCAGCAGCTTAGTGGTGCTACGGTACCAAGAGACCCAGTACTTC
TRBJ2-7	-	TRBV4-2	-	CASSQAAGGSSYEQYF	TGTGCCAGCAGCCAAGCCGCAGGGGGGAGCTCCTACGAGCAGTACTTC
TRBJ2-3	-	TRBV11-3	-	CASSLQAQSTDTQYF	TGTGCCAGCAGCTTACAGGCCCAGAGCACAGATACGCAGTATTTT
TRBJ1-4	-	TRBV28	-	CASSLGGAGEKLFF	TGTGCCAGCAGTCTGGGGGGAGCCGGGGAAAAACTGTTTTTT